These 14 T cell receptor beta chains share one sample of origin, sequenced in a study of regulatory T cells in long-lasting Graves disease. Combining iRepertoire HTBI primers with Arm-PCR of CDR3 regions, the authors built TCR beta libraries. TCRdb fed the multiplex PCR reads into MiXCR, producing one record per CDR3 protein. Here the sample spans approximately 400,000 distinct CDR3 sequences, around 11% being singletons. Time point given: newly diagnosed GD, antithyroid drugs for less than 3 months. Making the TCR library involved RNA that had been extracted from PBMCs. In addition, the sample was reused for a study of T cells in Graves' hyperthyroidism and ophthalmopathy.

The sequencing here drew on peripheral blood mononuclear cells (PBMCs), taken at new diagnosis, from a patient treated with antithyroid drugs. The receptors were sampled from a woman aged 18-35 years with Graves disease.

This clonotype was detected a few times. The chain is built from TRBV20-1 and TRBJ2-3; 10 bases line up with TRBD2. Trimming cost V 4 bases and J 5 bases; bases outside gene matches: 3. CDR3 length equals 13 residues. CDR1 is DFQATT, CDR2 SNEGSKA, per germline (reference sequence). The DNA of the CDR3 is TGCAGTGCTACCAGCGGGGGGGGAGATACGCAGTATTTT. Amino acids: CSATSGGGDTQYF.

This clonotype has just one count. The chain couples TRBV3-1 to TRBJ2-5; D is uncertain. The CDR3 totals 11 residues. Germline V gene sequence: CDR1 LGHDT, CDR2 YNNKEL (reference sequence). The V gene lost 3 bases and the J gene lost 11 bases, with 10 bases spanning the gap. This CDR3 reads CASSQSNEQYF. The CDR3 nucleotides are TGTGCCAGCAGCCAGTCCAATGAGCAGTACTTC.

Comment on this clonotype: A much larger clone lies a single base off, so this may be a read error. The rearrangement links TRBV20-1 to TRBJ2-3; the D is unclear. This CDR3 has 10 residues. V was cut by 4 bases and J by 2 bases, with 1 base left in between. Germline values: CDR1 DFQATT, CDR2 SNEGSKA (reference sequence). CDR3 DNA: TGCAGTGCTAACACAGATACGCAGTATTTT. Translating it yields CSANTDTQYF.

This clonotype was counted at least ten times. The chain joins TRBV5-5 to TRBJ2-5; 9 nucleotides line up with TRBD2. CDR3 length: 18 residues. Germline CDR1 and CDR2: SGHKS and YYEKEE (reference sequence). Trimming took 0 bases from V and 5 from J; bases not matched to a gene: 14. The CDR3 bases are TGTGCCAGCAGCTTGGGTTGGGGAGCGGGAGGATTTTCGGAGACCCAGTACTTC. Protein product: CASSLGWGAGGFSETQYF.

This clonotype was seen ten or more times. The J gene is TRBJ1-5, the V gene TRBV12-3 or TRBV12-4; 7 positions match TRBD1. V shed 7 bases and J 6 bases; nucleotides not matched to a gene: 6. The CDR3 consists of 13 residues. CDR3 protein: CASNDRAGQPQHF. CDR3 bases: TGTGCCAGCAACGACAGGGCGGGTCAGCCCCAGCATTTT.

This clonotype has at least ten counts. V gene TRBV10-3 combines with J gene TRBJ1-5; TRBD1 matches at 9 bases. This CDR3 comprises 15 residues. The trim removed 0 bases at V and 5 bases at J, leaving 2 bases unmatched. Germline-derived CDR1 and CDR2 are ENHRY and SYGVKD. CDR3 sequence: CAISESGTGYQPQHF. The CDR3 bases are TGTGCCATCAGTGAGTCGGGGACAGGGTATCAGCCCCAGCATTTT.

This clonotype was detected many times. The V call is TRBV6-2 or TRBV6-3, the J call TRBJ2-5; 10 bases agree with TRBD2. With 2 bases clipped from V and 2 bases from J, the junction kept 11 bases outside the gene matches. The germline CDR1 and CDR2 sequences are MNHEY and SVGEGT. The CDR3 spans 18 residues. The CDR3 DNA sequence: TGTGCCAGCAGTTACACCGTATTTGGACTAGCGGCACAAGAGACCCAGTACTTC. This translates into CASSYTVFGLAAQETQYF.

This clonotype was recorded many times. The chain uses TRBV7-2 and TRBJ2-1; D may be TRBD2 (6 bases). V gave up 1 base and J gave up 4 bases, with 11 bases separating them. The germline gives CDR1 SGHTA, CDR2 FQGNSA. CDR3 length equals 15 residues. The CDR3 here is CASSLGRADYNEQFF. In nucleotides, the CDR3 is TGTGCCAGCAGCTTAGGGAGGGCGGATTACAATGAGCAGTTCTTC. The full variable domain, in which reference TRBV7-2 and TRBJ2-1 provide the parts outside the CDR3, is GAGVSQSPSNKVTEKGKDVELRCDPISGHTALYWYRQSLGQGLEFLIYFQGNSAPDKSGLPSDRFSAERTGGSVSTLTIQRTQQEDSAVYLCASSLGRADYNEQFFGPGTRLTVL.

This clonotype was detected ten times or more. This rearrangement joins TRBV29-1 to TRBJ2-1; D perhaps matches TRBD1 (6 bases). V lost 0 bases, J lost 3 bases, and 18 bases lay in between. The length of the CDR3 is 17 residues. CDR1 and CDR2 from the germline V gene are SQVTM and ANQGSEA. This CDR3 reads CSVEDVAGAQSYNEQFF. The CDR3 region has the DNA TGCAGCGTTGAAGATGTGGCAGGGGCACAAAGCTACAATGAGCAGTTCTTC.

Points on this clonotype: Since a much larger clone is just one base distant, this may be a read error. V is TRBV6-1 and J is TRBJ2-7, with D unclear. V was cut by 10 bases and J by 6 bases, with 19 bases left in between. This CDR3 is built from 13 residues. The germline V gene encodes CDR1 MNHNS and CDR2 SASEGT. Written as DNA, the CDR3 is TGTGCCAACAGCCTTTCGCTATCGGGCGAGCAGTACTTC. It encodes CANSLSLSGEQYF.

This clonotype was seen a handful of times. The chain uses TRBV20-1 and TRBJ1-5; 7 bases agree with TRBD1. Germline trimming cut 6 bases from V and 4 bases from J; bases unmatched to any gene: 12. CDR3 size: 15 residues. Germline assignment: CDR1 DFQATT and CDR2 SNEGSKA (reference sequence). The CDR3 DNA is TGCAGTGCCAATAGAGGGACAGTGATGAATCAGCCCCAGCATTTT. It specifies CSANRGTVMNQPQHF.

The chain employs TRBV7-3 and TRBJ2-3; D not resolved. V lost 0 bases to trimming and J lost 2 bases, with 15 bases between them. The CDR3 spans 17 residues. Germline V gene sequence: CDR1 SGHTA, CDR2 FQGTGA. CDR3 bases: TGTGCCAGCAGCTTAACTCCTCTAGGCACTCACACAGATACGCAGTATTTT. This encodes CASSLTPLGTHTDTQYF.

This clonotype was counted a few times. The chain links TRBV7-9 to TRBJ2-1, with 9 bases matching TRBD2. Germline V gene lookup returns CDR1 SEHNR and CDR2 FQNEAQ (reference sequence). V shed 4 bases, J shed 7 bases, and the junction held 20 bases outside the gene matches. The length of the CDR3 is 19 residues. The CDR3: CASSWVIGVAGGPRNEQFF. CDR3 nucleotides: TGTGCCAGCAGCTGGGTAATAGGGGTTGCGGGAGGGCCGCGGAATGAGCAGTTCTTC.

This clonotype was recorded a few times. This rearrangement joins TRBV7-2 to TRBJ2-2, with D possibly being TRBD1 (5 bases). Trimming took off 4 bases at V and 6 bases at J, with 12 bases between the two ends. CDR3 length: 14 amino acids. Per germline, CDR1 SGHTA and CDR2 FQGNSA. The DNA for the CDR3 is TGTGCCAGCAGCTCGTTCAGGGTCGCCGGGGAGCTGTTTTTT. Its protein is CASSSFRVAGELFF.